The source of this TCR beta chain is a study of blood T cell repertoires in COVID-19. About the study: Acute-phase and convalescent COVID-19 samples originated in the United States, Italy and Spain. Nucleic acid was either cDNA or gDNA, and it came from T cells, B-cell-depleted T cells, or PBMCs.

Original processing notes: Amplification from reference gene primers served as the basis for estimated nucleated cell counts. Profiled with immunoSEQ multiplex PCR; TCRdb holds only in-frame clones, not every one. V, J and clone size derive from that table, while D and trimming were established from the DNA sequence. The sample lists 50,000 to 65,000 clones, about 80% occurring once. This CDR3 contains 14 residues. CDR1 is MNHEY and CDR2 is SMNVEV in the germline V gene (reference sequence). V gave up 6 bases and J gave up 4 bases; unmatched junction bases: 1. The sequencing input was peripheral blood. This clonotype was sampled from a woman aged 55-70 years with acute or convalescent COVID-19. The chain is built from TRBV27 and TRBJ2-3; TRBD2 agrees at 13 bases. This CDR3 is CASRLAGGPDTQYF. Here the CDR3 DNA reads TGTGCCAGCAGACTAGCGGGGGGGCCAGATACGCAGTATTTT.